This TCR beta chain derives from a study of T-cell memory formation after mild COVID-19. Study results and caveats: Clones shrinking from day 15 to 85 showed even CD4/CD8 mixes; later expanders tilted CD4+.

Of note for this clonotype: The antigen remains undetermined.

Germline V gene sequence: CDR1 SGHAT, CDR2 FQDESV (reference sequence). The CDR3 has 12 residues. Trimming pared 6 bases from V and 7 bases from J, leaving 10 bases between. TCRdb itself ran the 5' RACE reads through MiXCR, one entry per CDR3 protein. The repertoire holds about 470,000 distinct CDR3 sequences, roughly 25% seen once, with around 13% in the top ten. The source of this sequence is an adult woman who had mild COVID-19 (a few samples of this study predate the infection). Cell type and time point are not known. Sample: PBMCs or a T cell subset sorted from them (not recorded which). The chain has TRBV11-1 and TRBJ2-1; D is uncertain. The CDR3 DNA reads as TGTGCCAGCAGTTCGGAGAGAAATGAGCAGTTCTTC. Translation: CASSSERNEQFF.